This passage covers 25 T cell receptor beta chains from one sample sequenced in a study of blood T cell repertoires in COVID-19. Assay: immunoSEQ multiplex PCR; the TCRdb copy retains only in-frame clones and omits some. This sample has approximately 170,000 clones; about 80% occur once, and the top ten carry approximately 2.5%. The sequenced sample consisted of peripheral blood. The source is a human donor with acute or convalescent COVID-19. The donor label of this sample is uncertain.

The V call is TRBV6-5, the J call TRBJ1-4; D not resolved. Trimming stripped 2 bases from V and 0 bases from J, with 7 bases between. CDR3 size: 15 residues. From germline, CDR1 is MNHEY and CDR2 SVGAGI. In DNA form, the CDR3 reads TGTGCCAGCAGTTACACTCCATCAACTAATGAAAAACTGTTTTTT. Its translation is CASSYTPSTNEKLFF.

This chain links TRBV30 with TRBJ2-3; 10 bases match TRBD1. Trimming cost V 3 bases and J 3 bases; bases outside gene matches: 3. Germline V gene sequence: CDR1 GTSNPN, CDR2 SVGIG (reference sequence). This CDR3 region has 14 residues. Here the CDR3 reads CAWSPGQGTDTQYF. DNA for the CDR3: TGTGCCTGGAGCCCGGGACAGGGGACAGATACGCAGTATTTT.

The rearrangement links TRBV7-3 to TRBJ1-2; 7 bases match TRBD1. Trimming removed 3 bases from V and 4 bases from J; junction bases left unmatched: 2. Germline V gives CDR1 SGHTA, CDR2 FQGTGA. There are 13 residues in the CDR3. As DNA, the CDR3 is TGTGCCAGCAGCTTTTCAGGGGGCTATGGCTACACCTTC. Translated: CASSFSGGYGYTF.

This clone occurred once. This sequence joins TRBV6-1 and TRBJ2-1, with 7 positions matching TRBD2. This CDR3 region has 13 residues. Germline V gene data show CDR1 as MNHNS and CDR2 as SASEGT. V dropped 0 bases and J dropped 9; count of bases not matched to a gene: 2. CDR3 sequence: CASSEAVAGEQFF. In nucleotides, the CDR3 is TGTGCCAGCAGTGAAGCGGTAGCGGGTGAGCAGTTCTTC.

The chain has TRBV5-1 and TRBJ2-7, with D perhaps matching TRBD2 (5 bases). Germline V gene lookup returns CDR1 SGHRS and CDR2 YFSETQ. There are 13 residues in the CDR3. Trimming pared 1 base from V and 7 bases from J, leaving 12 bases between. The CDR3 coding sequence is TGCGCCAGCAGCTTGAAGGAGGACCGAGAGCAGTACTTC. This translates into CASSLKEDREQYF.

The chain joins TRBV7-8 to TRBJ1-1; TRBD1 agrees at 10 bases. J was trimmed by 11 bases and V by 3 bases; bases with no gene match: 9. The CDR3 loop spans 14 amino acids. The germline CDR1 and CDR2 sequences are SGHVS and FQNEAQ. For the CDR3, the DNA is TGTGCCAGCAGCTTCCGGGACAGGGGCTTTGACGCTTTCTTT. Translation: CASSFRDRGFDAFF.

This chain uses TRBV5-1 with TRBJ2-7, with 9 bases aligning to TRBD1. V dropped 5 bases and J dropped 1; count of bases not matched to a gene: 7. This CDR3 is 15 amino acids long. In germline, CDR1 is SGHRS, CDR2 YFSETQ. CDR3 amino acids: CASRHRDRASYEQYF. The CDR3 nucleotides are TGCGCCAGCAGGCACCGGGACAGGGCTTCCTACGAGCAGTACTTC.

The chain couples TRBV6-5 to TRBJ2-7, with D unresolved. V dropped 2 bases and J dropped 0 bases, with 11 bases sitting between them. This CDR3 contains 15 residues. The germline gives CDR1 MNHEY, CDR2 SVGAGI. The CDR3 sequence: CASSYPDKSSYEQYF. The CDR3 bases are TGTGCCAGCAGTTACCCAGACAAGTCCTCCTACGAGCAGTACTTC.

The V call is TRBV19, the J call TRBJ1-5; 10 bases agree with TRBD1. Germline lookup yields CDR1 LNHDA and CDR2 SQIVND (reference sequence). This CDR3 is 17 amino acids long. The V gene end was trimmed by 4 bases and the J gene end by 7 bases; junction bases not matched to a gene: 13. This CDR3 reads CASSSGPGTGVGQPQHF. In DNA form, the CDR3 reads TGTGCCAGTAGTAGTGGACCGGGGACAGGGGTAGGCCAGCCCCAGCATTTT.

The chain links TRBV28 to TRBJ1-4, with TRBD1 matching 8 bases. V gave up 5 bases and J gave up 10 bases; unmatched junction bases: 12. The CDR3 totals 15 residues. The germline V gene encodes CDR1 MDHEN and CDR2 SYDVKM. The CDR3 spells CASSQNTGGGGKLFF. Here the CDR3 DNA reads TGTGCCAGCAGTCAGAATACAGGGGGGGGAGGAAAACTGTTTTTT.

The rearrangement uses TRBV7-8 and TRBJ1-5; 8 bases align to TRBD1. This CDR3 contains 14 residues. Germline trimming cut 6 bases from V and 3 bases from J; bases unmatched to any gene: 4. Germline CDR1 reads SGHVS; CDR2 reads FQNEAQ. The CDR3 sequence: CASRSDRANQPQHF. The DNA for the CDR3 is TGTGCCAGCAGGTCGGACAGGGCCAATCAGCCCCAGCATTTT.

This clone was detected a few times. This rearrangement joins TRBV5-1 to TRBJ2-5; TRBD1 might be the D (6 bases). The CDR3 spans 14 residues. Germline-derived CDR1 and CDR2 are SGHRS and YFSETQ. V lost 4 bases, J lost 1 base, and 11 bases lay in between. This chain's CDR3 is CASSRGTIQETQYF. CDR3 coding DNA: TGCGCCAGCAGCCGTGGGACAATCCAAGAGACCCAGTACTTC. The complete variable domain, with remaining parts taken from reference TRBV5-1 and TRBJ2-5, reads KAGVTQTPRYLIKTRGQQVTLSCSPISGHRSVSWYQQTPGQGLQFLFEYFSETQRNKGNFPGRFSGRQFSNSRSEMNVSTLELGDSALYLCASSRGTIQETQYFGPGTRLLVL.

V gene TRBV5-1 combines with J gene TRBJ2-7, with a possible D match to TRBD2 (5 bases). Germline assignment: CDR1 SGHRS and CDR2 YFSETQ. Trimming left V 4 bases short and J 0 bases short, with 14 bases between. The CDR3 is 15 amino acids. CDR3 bases: TGCGCCAGCAGCGCCGGGCAGCGGAGCTCCTACGAGCAGTACTTC. Translation: CASSAGQRSSYEQYF.

The chain is built from TRBV11-3 and TRBJ1-1; no clear D. Germline lookup yields CDR1 SGHNT and CDR2 YENEEA. This CDR3 is built from 11 residues. The V and J ends lost 5 bases and 8 bases respectively, with 9 bases between them. Here the CDR3 reads CASSAGSEAFF. The CDR3 nucleotides read TGTGCCAGCAGCGCCGGGAGCGAAGCTTTCTTT.

The rearrangement joins TRBV10-3 to TRBJ1-5; D is undetermined. The CDR3 loop spans 15 amino acids. Trimming took off 5 bases at V and 6 bases at J, with 17 bases between the two ends. CDR1 is ENHRY, CDR2 SYGVKD, per germline. As DNA, the CDR3 is TGTGCCATCAGTAGGTCGCGGGAATTGGGTCAGCCCCAGCATTTT. It encodes CAISRSRELGQPQHF.

This clone was observed a few times. The genes are TRBV18 and TRBJ1-3; tentative D call: TRBD1 (5 bases). Trimming removed 0 bases at V and 4 bases at J, with 13 bases between. Germline loops: CDR1 KGHSH, CDR2 LQKENI. The CDR3 has 16 residues. The CDR3 here is CASSPPERGEGNTIYF. As DNA, the CDR3 is TGTGCCAGCTCACCACCGGAGCGGGGCGAGGGAAACACCATATATTTT.

J is TRBJ1-2 and V is TRBV29-1; possibly TRBD1 for D (5 bases). The CDR3 length is 12 residues. Germline V gives CDR1 SQVTM, CDR2 ANQGSEA. Trimming took off 4 bases at V and 8 bases at J, with 14 bases between the two ends. CDR3 DNA sequence: TGCAGCGTTGTTTCCGGGGGAATCGGCTACACCTTC. This encodes CSVVSGGIGYTF.

CDR3 in amino acids: CASSLAPGGGETQYF. The CDR3 DNA reads as TGCGCCAGCAGCTTGGCCCCCGGGGGAGGCGAGACCCAGTACTTC. This sequence joins TRBV5-1 and TRBJ2-5; a possible D gene is TRBD2 (6 bases). The CDR3 is 15 residues long. V shed 0 bases and J shed 5 bases, with 14 bases lying between them. The germline gives CDR1 SGHRS, CDR2 YFSETQ.

This clone was seen more than once but under ten times. This chain uses TRBV11-2 with TRBJ2-1; D gene ambiguous. V lost 4 bases and J 9 bases, leaving 13 bases between the germline ends. This CDR3 comprises 13 residues. Germline lookup yields CDR1 SGHAT and CDR2 FQNNGV. The DNA of the CDR3 is TGTGCCAGCAGCTCCCTCCTGTCGGGTGAGCAGTTCTTC. This gives the protein CASSSLLSGEQFF.

This clone was recorded once. The chain recombines TRBV6-5 with TRBJ1-2, with 8 positions matching TRBD1. Losses at the gene ends were 6 bases for V and 6 bases for J; bases not matched to a gene: 9. Germline CDR1 reads MNHEY; CDR2 reads SVGAGI. This CDR3 spans 14 amino acids. The CDR3 bases are TGTGCCAGCAGCCGACCCGGACAGGGCCATGGCTACACCTTC. It encodes CASSRPGQGHGYTF.

The rearrangement joins TRBV5-1 to TRBJ1-5, with D uncertain. Trimming removed 4 bases from V and 4 bases from J, with 12 bases in between. The germline gives CDR1 SGHRS, CDR2 YFSETQ. The CDR3 has 14 residues. CDR3 DNA: TGCGCCAGCAGCCCGGACTCCCCTAATCAGCCCCAGCATTTT. This encodes CASSPDSPNQPQHF.

The chain uses TRBV15 and TRBJ1-5; the D gene is possibly TRBD1 (5 bases). Germline V gene data show CDR1 as LNHNV and CDR2 as YYDKDF (reference sequence). This CDR3 contains 16 residues. V lost 1 base to trimming and J lost 3 bases, with 13 bases between them. The CDR3 loop reads CATSRGHRTINQPQHF. In DNA, the CDR3 is TGTGCCACCAGCAGAGGACACAGGACTATCAATCAGCCCCAGCATTTT.

This chain uses TRBV6-5 with TRBJ1-3, with D hard to call. The CDR3 runs to 14 residues. With 6 bases removed from V and 0 bases from J, the gap between germline ends came to 9 bases. Germline values: CDR1 MNHEY, CDR2 SVGAGI. CDR3 residues: CASSRLRSGNTIYF. The CDR3 DNA reads as TGTGCCAGCAGCCGCCTGCGCTCTGGAAACACCATATATTTT.

The chain carries TRBV6-5 and TRBJ1-2; possibly TRBD1 for D (6 bases). The germline V gene has CDR1 MNHEY and CDR2 SVGAGI. CDR3 size: 15 residues. V shed 5 bases and J shed 6 bases, with 19 bases lying between them. The CDR3 loop is CASSPPGNRVHGYTF. CDR3 nucleotide sequence: TGTGCCAGCAGTCCCCCAGGAAACAGGGTACATGGCTACACCTTC.

The chain carries TRBV5-1 and TRBJ2-3; TRBD1 matches 7 bases. This CDR3 contains 16 residues. Germline V gene sequence: CDR1 SGHRS, CDR2 YFSETQ. With V trimmed by 3 bases and J by 4 bases, 11 bases remained unmatched. CDR3 sequence (DNA): TGCGCCAGCAGCTCAACCGGGGACAGCTTTCCAGATACGCAGTATTTT. As protein: CASSSTGDSFPDTQYF.